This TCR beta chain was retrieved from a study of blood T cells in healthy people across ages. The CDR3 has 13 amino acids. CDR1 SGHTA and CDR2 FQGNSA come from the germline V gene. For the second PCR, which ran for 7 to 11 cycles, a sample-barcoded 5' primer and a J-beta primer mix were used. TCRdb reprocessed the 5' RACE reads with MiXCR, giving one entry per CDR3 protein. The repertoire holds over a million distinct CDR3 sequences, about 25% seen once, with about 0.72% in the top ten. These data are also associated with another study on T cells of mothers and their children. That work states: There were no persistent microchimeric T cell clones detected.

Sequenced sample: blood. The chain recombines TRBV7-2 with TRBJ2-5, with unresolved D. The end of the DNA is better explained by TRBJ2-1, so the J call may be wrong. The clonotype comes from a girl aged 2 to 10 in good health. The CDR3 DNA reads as TGTGCCAGCAGCTTAAATCCGGGCGATGAGCAGTTCTTC. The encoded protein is CASSLNPGDEQFF.